Each of the 27 T cell receptor beta chains below was sequenced from the same sample in a study of blood T cells in healthy people across ages. Alongside a J-beta primer mix, a sample-barcoded 5' primer served in a second PCR lasting about 7 to 11 cycles. TCRdb used MiXCR to reprocess the 5' RACE reads, holding one entry per CDR3 protein. This sample yields around 750,000 distinct CDR3 sequences, of which 53% are seen a single time; approximately 41% belongs to the top ten. The sequenced sample consisted of blood. The source is an elderly man in good health.

This chain uses TRBV6-5 with TRBJ2-5; 8 bases agree with TRBD2. V trimming: 0 bases; J trimming: 11 bases; junction bases outside the gene matches: 14. The CDR3 is 16 amino acids. Per germline, CDR1 MNHEY and CDR2 SVGAGI. CDR3 coding DNA: TGTGCCAGCAGTTACTCCTCCGCGGGAGGCGTTCTGGAGCAGTACTTC. Protein product: CASSYSSAGGVLEQYF.

The V and J genes are TRBV20-1 and TRBJ1-5; 7 bases align to TRBD1. Unmatched junction bases numbered 4, after V lost 5 bases and J lost 3 bases. The CDR3 loop spans 13 amino acids. Germline V lookup: CDR1 DFQATT, CDR2 SNEGSKA (reference sequence). The CDR3 spells CSASRGVNQPQHF. CDR3 coding DNA: TGCAGTGCTTCCAGGGGGGTCAATCAGCCCCAGCATTTT.

The chain has TRBV5-1 and TRBJ2-1; 10 nucleotides match TRBD2. Germline V gene lookup returns CDR1 SGHRS and CDR2 YFSETQ. CDR3 length: 20 amino acids. V dropped 1 base and J dropped 0; count of bases not matched to a gene: 13. CDR3 DNA sequence: TGCGCCAGCAGCTTGTTAGCGGCTAGCGGGAGCCGGAGCTCCTACAATGAGCAGTTCTTC. Translated: CASSLLAASGSRSSYNEQFF. Full variable domain (rest looked up from reference TRBV5-1 and TRBJ2-1): KAGVTQTPRYLIKTRGQQVTLSCSPISGHRSVSWYQQTPGQGLQFLFEYFSETQRNKGNFPGRFSGRQFSNSRSEMNVSTLELGDSALYLCASSLLAASGSRSSYNEQFFGPGTRLTVL.

The genes are TRBV11-2 and TRBJ2-4; TRBD2 aligns across 9 bases. Looked up from germline, CDR1 is SGHAT and CDR2 is FQNNGV. The J segment lost 9 bases and the V segment lost 5 bases, leaving 8 bases of the junction unmatched. The CDR3 loop spans 14 amino acids. Here the CDR3 reads CASSPAGGEGIQYF. In nucleotides, the CDR3 is TGTGCCAGCAGCCCTGCGGGAGGGGAGGGCATTCAGTACTTC.

The gene calls are TRBV5-1 and TRBJ2-3, with D tentatively TRBD1 (6 bases). The CDR3 consists of 13 residues. Germline-derived CDR1 and CDR2 are SGHRS and YFSETQ. V gave up 4 bases and J gave up 9 bases, with 15 bases separating them. The CDR3 DNA follows: TGCGCCAGCAGCCCAGCCACCGGACAGACGCAGTATTTT. Amino acids: CASSPATGQTQYF.

The V gene is TRBV27, the J gene TRBJ2-1, with 10 bases matching TRBD2. CDR3 length equals 17 residues. V dropped 5 bases and J dropped 0; count of bases not matched to a gene: 7. CDR1 and CDR2 (germline): MNHEY, SMNVEV (reference sequence). The CDR3 loop reads CASSPTTSGRSYNEQFF. In DNA, the CDR3 is TGTGCCAGCAGTCCCACGACTAGCGGGCGCTCCTACAATGAGCAGTTCTTC.

This clonotype was detected a few times. This chain joins TRBV28 and TRBJ2-4, with 8 bases that match TRBD1. CDR1 and CDR2 from the germline V gene are MDHEN and SYDVKM. The J segment lost 13 bases and the V segment lost 7 bases, leaving 6 bases of the junction unmatched. The CDR3 is 11 amino acids. The CDR3 is CASNNPGGQYF. The DNA for the CDR3 is TGTGCCAGCAATAATCCAGGGGGCCAGTACTTC.

This chain links TRBV6-1 with TRBJ1-1; D remains unclear. Trimming removed 8 bases from V and 6 bases from J, with 16 bases in between. Germline V lookup: CDR1 MNHNS, CDR2 SASEGT. This CDR3 is built from 13 residues. This CDR3 is CASAVYPGAEAFF. Written as DNA, the CDR3 is TGTGCCAGCGCTGTATATCCCGGGGCTGAAGCTTTCTTT.

The chain links TRBV3-1 to TRBJ1-2; TRBD1 is a possible D gene (6 bases). Germline V lookup: CDR1 LGHDT, CDR2 YNNKEL (reference sequence). There are 14 residues in the CDR3. The V end was cut by 4 bases, the J end by 10 bases, with 19 bases between. The chain's CDR3 is CASSLTGTGAYYTF. Written as DNA, the CDR3 is TGTGCCAGCAGCCTTACCGGGACGGGGGCCTACTACACCTTC. Complete variable domain (other parts from reference TRBV3-1 and TRBJ1-2): DTAVSQTPKYLVTQMGNDKSIKCEQNLGHDTMYWYKQDSKKFLKIMFSYNNKELIINETVPNRFSPKSPDKAHLNLHINSLELGDSAVYFCASSLTGTGAYYTFGSGTRLTVV.

The chain recombines TRBV28 with TRBJ2-7; D is unresolved. The germline V and J ends were trimmed by 11 bases and 7 bases, with 15 bases remaining between them. CDR1 MDHEN and CDR2 SYDVKM come from the germline V gene. The CDR3 is made up of 11 amino acids. The CDR3 nucleotides read TGTGCCGGCACCTTCGTCGGGGAGCAGTACTTC. Protein: CAGTFVGEQYF.

On this clonotype: A single base separates this from a much larger clone, so it may be a read error. The V gene is TRBV7-9, the J gene TRBJ1-2; 8 bases agree with TRBD1. V lost 1 base, J lost 6 bases, and 1 base stayed unmatched. The germline gives CDR1 SEHNR, CDR2 FQNEAQ (reference sequence). This CDR3 has 13 amino acids. The CDR3 nucleotides read TGTGCCAGCAGCTTAGGGACAGGGAATGGCTACACCTTC. Its protein product is CASSLGTGNGYTF.

The chain combines TRBV24-1 with TRBJ2-5; perhaps TRBD2 as D (6 bases). The J call is doubtful: the DNA matches TRBJ2-7 better. Germline V gene lookup returns CDR1 KGHDR and CDR2 SFDVKD. This CDR3 has 16 residues. The CDR3 DNA sequence: TGTGCCACCAGTGATTCCGGCGGGAACTCCCCCGGCGAGCAGTACTTC. Amino acid sequence: CATSDSGGNSPGEQYF.

CDR3 coding DNA: TGTGCCGGCGGGACAGATGTAGTCACCTTC. It is translated as CAGGTDVVTF. The chain recombines TRBV30 with TRBJ1-2, with 7 bases lining up with TRBD1. V trimming: 8 bases; J trimming: 13 bases; junction bases outside the gene matches: 10. Germline lookup yields CDR1 GTSNPN and CDR2 SVGIG (reference sequence). The CDR3 loop spans 10 amino acids. Full variable domain (rest looked up from reference TRBV30 and TRBJ1-2): SQTIHQWPATLVQPVGSPLSLECTVEGTSNPNLYWYRQAAGRGLQLLFYSVGIGQISSEVPQNLSASRPQDRQFILSSKKLLLSDSGFYLCAGGTDVVTFGSGTRLTVV.

V is TRBV30 and J is TRBJ2-4, with no clear D. Germline V CDR1 and CDR2: GTSNPN, SVGIG (reference sequence). Trimming took off 5 bases at V and 0 bases at J, with 14 bases between the two ends. The length of the CDR3 is 15 residues. The chain's CDR3 is CAWDGRTLAKNIQYF. DNA of the CDR3: TGTGCCTGGGATGGACGGACCCTAGCCAAAAACATTCAGTACTTC. Based on the CDR3 plus reference TRBV30 and TRBJ2-4, the full variable domain is SQTIHQWPATLVQPVGSPLSLECTVEGTSNPNLYWYRQAAGRGLQLLFYSVGIGQISSEVPQNLSASRPQDRQFILSSKKLLLSDSGFYLCAWDGRTLAKNIQYFGAGTRLSVL.

This clonotype was counted a few times. This sequence joins TRBV6-2 or TRBV6-3 and TRBJ2-5, with D possibly TRBD1 on 6 matching bases. Germline V CDR1 and CDR2: MNHEY, SVGEGT. Trimming took off 2 bases at V and 7 bases at J, with 11 bases between the two ends. This CDR3 region has 13 residues. The CDR3 DNA is TGTGCCAGCAGTTACGTCCAGACAGGGACCCAGTACTTC. Protein sequence: CASSYVQTGTQYF.

The chain joins TRBV6-2 or TRBV6-3 to TRBJ2-7; the D call may be TRBD1 or TRBD2 (5 bases each). Germline CDR1 reads MNHEY; CDR2 reads SVGEGT. The CDR3 is 15 residues long. The V and J ends lost 6 bases and 1 base respectively, with 16 bases between them. The CDR3 DNA reads TGTGCCAGCAGGTGGGACGCTTCAGGGTCCTACGAGCAGTACTTC. Translation: CASRWDASGSYEQYF.

The rearrangement joins TRBV18 to TRBJ2-5; D gene uncertain. The CDR3 sequence is 14 residues long. The V and J ends lost 4 bases and 4 bases respectively, with 13 bases between them. CDR1 and CDR2 from the germline V gene are KGHSH and LQKENI. The CDR3 spells CASSLTPTLETQYF. DNA of the CDR3: TGTGCCAGCTCACTTACGCCCACCCTAGAGACCCAGTACTTC.

This chain links TRBV7-2 with TRBJ1-2; tentatively, D is TRBD1 (6 bases). Germline-derived CDR1 and CDR2 are SGHTA and FQGNSA. The CDR3 has 13 amino acids. V lost 5 bases to trimming and J lost 6 bases, with 13 bases between them. The CDR3 sequence is CASSRRGYDGYTF. The CDR3 bases are TGTGCCAGCAGCCGGAGGGGGTATGATGGCTACACCTTC.

The chain has TRBV5-1 and TRBJ2-5; perhaps D is TRBD1 or TRBD2 (7 bases each). Trimming removed 4 bases from V and 2 bases from J, with 15 bases in between. The CDR3 consists of 15 residues. Germline V gene sequence: CDR1 SGHRS, CDR2 YFSETQ. CDR3 in amino acids: CASSPGTAGQETQYF. CDR3 nucleotide sequence: TGCGCCAGCAGCCCGGGGACAGCGGGACAAGAGACCCAGTACTTC. The variable domain in full, with the rest retrieved from reference TRBV5-1 and TRBJ2-5, is KAGVTQTPRYLIKTRGQQVTLSCSPISGHRSVSWYQQTPGQGLQFLFEYFSETQRNKGNFPGRFSGRQFSNSRSEMNVSTLELGDSALYLCASSPGTAGQETQYFGPGTRLLVL.

J is TRBJ1-1 and V is TRBV3-1, with D possibly TRBD1 on 5 matching bases. The V gene's germline CDR1 is LGHDT and CDR2 YNNKEL (reference sequence). The CDR3 extends over 16 amino acids. With 4 bases removed from V and 3 bases from J, the gap between germline ends came to 18 bases. In DNA form, the CDR3 reads TGTGCCAGCAGCCGGTCACCGGGGCGAGGGGACACTGAAGCTTTCTTT. Residues: CASSRSPGRGDTEAFF.

This clonotype has just a few counts. This chain uses TRBV7-2 with TRBJ1-4, with TRBD1 matching 7 bases. J gave up 3 bases and V 5 bases, and 6 bases lay outside the gene matches. This CDR3 contains 15 residues. Germline assignment: CDR1 SGHTA and CDR2 FQGNSA. CDR3 residues: CASSRSTGPNEKLFF. CDR3 DNA: TGTGCCAGCAGCAGATCGACAGGGCCTAATGAAAAACTGTTTTTT.

The sample holds a few counts of this clonotype. The V and J genes are TRBV7-9 and TRBJ2-7; 8 nucleotides match TRBD2. The CDR3 totals 17 residues. CDR1 SEHNR and CDR2 FQNEAQ come from the germline V gene (reference sequence). J was trimmed by 1 base and V by 4 bases; bases with no gene match: 12. This CDR3 reads CASSSLRGGPRSYEQYF. CDR3 DNA sequence: TGTGCCAGCAGCTCCCTCCGGGGGGGGCCTAGGTCCTACGAGCAGTACTTC.

CDR3 in DNA: TGTGCCACCAGTGAGGGGACAGGGAGGGAGACCCAGTACTTC. Translating gives CATSEGTGRETQYF. V usage is TRBV24-1 and J usage is TRBJ2-5; 9 positions match TRBD1. V shed 4 bases and J 5 bases; nucleotides not matched to a gene: 4. Germline V CDR1 and CDR2: KGHDR, SFDVKD. The CDR3 length is 14 residues.

J is TRBJ2-7 and V is TRBV4-2; the match to TRBD2 covers 7 bases. CDR1 is LGHNA and CDR2 is YNFKEQ in the germline V gene. J was trimmed by 2 bases and V by 0 bases; bases with no gene match: 7. The CDR3 spans 16 residues. The CDR3 spells CASSQDASGTPYEQYF. CDR3 coding DNA: TGTGCCAGCAGCCAAGATGCCAGCGGGACCCCCTACGAGCAGTACTTC.

V usage is TRBV27 and J usage is TRBJ2-7; D may be TRBD1 (6 bases). The germline gives CDR1 MNHEY, CDR2 SMNVEV (reference sequence). Deletions cut 4 bases from V and 0 bases from J, with 10 bases between. This CDR3 comprises 14 residues. The CDR3 sequence is CASSYRANSYEQYF. DNA of the CDR3: TGTGCCAGCAGTTACAGGGCCAACTCCTACGAGCAGTACTTC.

In this sample, this clonotype turned up a few times. V gene TRBV20-1 combines with J gene TRBJ1-6; D ambiguous. CDR3 length: 12 residues. Germline CDR1 DFQATT, CDR2 SNEGSKA (reference sequence). Between the trimmed V and J ends, which lost 6 bases and 7 bases, there was a span of 10 bases. The CDR3: CSALQGNSPLHF. The CDR3 DNA is TGCAGTGCCCTACAAGGGAATTCACCCCTCCACTTT.

The V gene is TRBV2, the J gene TRBJ2-5; maybe TRBD1 (7 bases). CDR1 SNHLY and CDR2 FYNNEI come from the germline V gene. The CDR3 consists of 16 residues. V was clipped by 5 bases and J by 2 bases, with 18 bases between them. The chain's CDR3 is CASSQVATGTQETQYF. The DNA of the CDR3 is TGTGCCAGCAGTCAAGTCGCGACAGGGACTCAAGAGACCCAGTACTTC.